This TCR beta chain was identified during a study of blood T cell repertoires in COVID-19. Overall study context: Both acute and convalescent COVID-19 samples were obtained from the United States, Italy and Spain. PBMCs, B-cell-depleted T cells, or T cells provided the cDNA or gDNA that made up the material.

Original processing methods: For nucleated cells, counts were estimated from reference gene primer amplification. Assay: immunoSEQ multiplex PCR; the TCRdb copy retains only in-frame clones and omits some. The DNA was the basis for D and trimming; V, J and clone size are from that table. Of about 81,000 clones in the sample, 80% to 90% were seen once. This CDR3 comprises 18 residues. Germline CDR1 reads SGDLS; CDR2 reads YYNGEE. V lost 4 bases and J lost 1; bases outside the gene matches: 8. The source material was peripheral blood. This sequence joins TRBV9 and TRBJ2-6, with 10 bases aligning to TRBD1. This receptor was taken from an elderly woman with active COVID-19. The CDR3 nucleotides read TGTGCCAGCAGCAAGCGACAGGGGGCACTTTCTGGGGCCAACGTCCTGACTTTC. Protein product: CASSKRQGALSGANVLTF.